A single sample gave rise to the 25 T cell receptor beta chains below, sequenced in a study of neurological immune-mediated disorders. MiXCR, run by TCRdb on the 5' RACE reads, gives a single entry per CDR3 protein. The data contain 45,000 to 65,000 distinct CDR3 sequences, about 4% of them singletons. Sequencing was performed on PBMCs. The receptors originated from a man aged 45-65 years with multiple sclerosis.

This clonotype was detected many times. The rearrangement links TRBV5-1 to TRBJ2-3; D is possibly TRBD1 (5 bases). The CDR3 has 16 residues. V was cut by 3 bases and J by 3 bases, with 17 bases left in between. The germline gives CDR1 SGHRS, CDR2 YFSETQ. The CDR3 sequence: CASSYYQGPGTDTQYF. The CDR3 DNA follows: TGCGCCAGCAGCTATTATCAGGGCCCCGGGACAGATACGCAGTATTTT.

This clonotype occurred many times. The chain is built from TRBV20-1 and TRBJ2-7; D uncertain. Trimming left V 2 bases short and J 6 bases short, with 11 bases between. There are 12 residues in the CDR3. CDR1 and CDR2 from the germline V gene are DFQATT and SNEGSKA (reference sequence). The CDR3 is CSARKIAGEQYF. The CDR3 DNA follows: TGCAGTGCTAGAAAGATTGCAGGCGAGCAGTACTTC.

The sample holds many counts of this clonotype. The CDR3 sequence is CASSLQLAASSYNEQFF. The DNA for the CDR3 is TGTGCCAGCAGCCTCCAACTAGCTGCTAGCTCCTACAATGAGCAGTTCTTC. The gene calls are TRBV5-6 and TRBJ2-1; D is perhaps TRBD2 (6 bases). The CDR3 runs 17 residues. The V end lost 4 bases, the J end lost 0 bases, and 17 bases lay between the germline ends. Germline-derived CDR1 and CDR2 are SGHDT and YYEEEE.

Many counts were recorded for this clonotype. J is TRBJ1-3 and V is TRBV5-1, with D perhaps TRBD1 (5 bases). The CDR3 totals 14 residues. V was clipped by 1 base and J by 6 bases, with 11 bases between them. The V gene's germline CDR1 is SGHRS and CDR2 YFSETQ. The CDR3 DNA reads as TGCGCCAGCAGCTTGCAAGGGGAGTCAAACACCATATATTTT. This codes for CASSLQGESNTIYF.

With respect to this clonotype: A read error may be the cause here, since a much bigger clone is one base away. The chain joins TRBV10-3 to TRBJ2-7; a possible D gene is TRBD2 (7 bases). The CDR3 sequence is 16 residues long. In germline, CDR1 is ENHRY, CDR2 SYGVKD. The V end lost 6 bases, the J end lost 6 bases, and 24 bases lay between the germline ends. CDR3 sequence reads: CAIRAEGGGTRAEQYF. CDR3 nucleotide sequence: TGTGCCATCAGAGCTGAGGGCGGGGGCACGCGGGCCGAGCAGTACTTC.

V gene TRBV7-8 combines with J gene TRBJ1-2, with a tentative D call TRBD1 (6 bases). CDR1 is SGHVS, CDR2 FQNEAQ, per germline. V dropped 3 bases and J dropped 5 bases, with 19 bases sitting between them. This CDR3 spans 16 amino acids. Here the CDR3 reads CASSFTRQATWYGYTF. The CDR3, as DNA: TGTGCCAGCAGCTTCACGAGACAGGCGACTTGGTATGGCTACACCTTC.

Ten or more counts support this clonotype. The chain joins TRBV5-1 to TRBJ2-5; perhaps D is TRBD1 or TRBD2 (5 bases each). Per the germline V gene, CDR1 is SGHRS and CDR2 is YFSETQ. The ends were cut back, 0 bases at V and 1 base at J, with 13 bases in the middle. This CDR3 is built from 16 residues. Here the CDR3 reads CASSLVAGTAQETQYF. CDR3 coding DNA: TGCGCCAGCAGCTTGGTTGCCGGGACCGCCCAAGAGACCCAGTACTTC.

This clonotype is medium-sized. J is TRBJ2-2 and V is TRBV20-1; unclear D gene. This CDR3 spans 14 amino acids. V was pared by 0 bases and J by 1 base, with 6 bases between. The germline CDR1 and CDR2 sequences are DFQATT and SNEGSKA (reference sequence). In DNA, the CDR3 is TGCAGTGCTAGAGATGTCCGGAACACCGGGGAGCTGTTTTTT. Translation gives CSARDVRNTGELFF.

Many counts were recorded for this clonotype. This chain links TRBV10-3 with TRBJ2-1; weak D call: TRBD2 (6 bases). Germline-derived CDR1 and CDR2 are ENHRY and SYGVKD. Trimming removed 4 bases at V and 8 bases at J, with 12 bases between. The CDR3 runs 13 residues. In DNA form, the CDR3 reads TGTGCCATCAGTGGGGACTCCGGCGATGAGCAGTTCTTC. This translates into CAISGDSGDEQFF.

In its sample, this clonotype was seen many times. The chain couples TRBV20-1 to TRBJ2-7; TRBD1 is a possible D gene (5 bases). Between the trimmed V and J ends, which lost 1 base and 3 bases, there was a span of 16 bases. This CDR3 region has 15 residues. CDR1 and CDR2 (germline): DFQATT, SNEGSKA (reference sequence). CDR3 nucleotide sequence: TGCAGTGCTAGAGCCAAAAAGGGGTACGGCTACGAGCAGTACTTC. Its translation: CSARAKKGYGYEQYF.

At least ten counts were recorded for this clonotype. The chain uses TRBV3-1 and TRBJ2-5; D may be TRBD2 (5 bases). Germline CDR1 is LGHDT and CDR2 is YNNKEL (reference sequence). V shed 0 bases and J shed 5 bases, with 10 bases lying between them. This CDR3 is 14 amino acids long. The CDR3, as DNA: TGTGCCAGCAGCCAAGATCTAGCCCGGGAGACCCAGTACTTC. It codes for CASSQDLARETQYF.

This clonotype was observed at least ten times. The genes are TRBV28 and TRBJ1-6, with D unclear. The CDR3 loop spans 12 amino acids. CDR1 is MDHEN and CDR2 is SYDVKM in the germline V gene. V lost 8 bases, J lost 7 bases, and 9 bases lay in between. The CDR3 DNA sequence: TGTGCCAGCCGGCCTCCAAATTCACCCCTCCACTTT. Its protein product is CASRPPNSPLHF.

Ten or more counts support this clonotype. The CDR3 loop is CASSLAAQGDIQYF. For the CDR3, the DNA is TGCGCCAGCAGCTTGGCCGCGCAGGGGGACATTCAGTACTTC. The rearrangement joins TRBV5-1 to TRBJ2-4; the match to TRBD1 covers 7 bases. The junction had 5 bases not matched to a gene; V was cut back by 0 bases and J by 8 bases. Germline assignment: CDR1 SGHRS and CDR2 YFSETQ. The CDR3 totals 14 residues.

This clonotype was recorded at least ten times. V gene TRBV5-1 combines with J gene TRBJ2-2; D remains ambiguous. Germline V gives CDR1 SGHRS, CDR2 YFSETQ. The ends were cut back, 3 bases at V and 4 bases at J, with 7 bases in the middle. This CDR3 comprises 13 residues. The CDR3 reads CASSWRITGELFF. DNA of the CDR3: TGCGCCAGCAGCTGGCGGATCACCGGGGAGCTGTTTTTT. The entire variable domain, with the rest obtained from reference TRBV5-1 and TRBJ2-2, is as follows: KAGVTQTPRYLIKTRGQQVTLSCSPISGHRSVSWYQQTPGQGLQFLFEYFSETQRNKGNFPGRFSGRQFSNSRSEMNVSTLELGDSALYLCASSWRITGELFFGEGSRLTVL.

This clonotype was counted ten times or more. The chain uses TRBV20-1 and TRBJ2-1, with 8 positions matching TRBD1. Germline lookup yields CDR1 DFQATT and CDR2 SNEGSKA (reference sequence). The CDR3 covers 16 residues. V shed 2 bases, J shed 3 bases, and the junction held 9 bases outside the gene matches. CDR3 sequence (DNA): TGCAGTGCTAGAACCCGGTCGGGACAGGTCTACAATGAGCAGTTCTTC. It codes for CSARTRSGQVYNEQFF.

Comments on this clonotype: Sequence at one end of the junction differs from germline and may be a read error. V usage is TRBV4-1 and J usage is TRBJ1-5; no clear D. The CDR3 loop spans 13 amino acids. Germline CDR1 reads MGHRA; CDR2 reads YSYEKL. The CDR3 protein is CASSQEGNQPQNF. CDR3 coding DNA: TGCGCCAGCAGCCAAGAGGGGAATCAGCCCCAGAATTTT.

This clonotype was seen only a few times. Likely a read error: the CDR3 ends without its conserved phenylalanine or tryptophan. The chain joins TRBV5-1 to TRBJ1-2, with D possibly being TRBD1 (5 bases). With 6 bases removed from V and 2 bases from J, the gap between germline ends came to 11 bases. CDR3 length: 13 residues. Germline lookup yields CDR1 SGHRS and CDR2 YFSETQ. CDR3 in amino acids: CASTGHTNYGYTI. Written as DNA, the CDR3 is TGCGCCAGCACAGGACACACCAACTATGGCTACACCATC.

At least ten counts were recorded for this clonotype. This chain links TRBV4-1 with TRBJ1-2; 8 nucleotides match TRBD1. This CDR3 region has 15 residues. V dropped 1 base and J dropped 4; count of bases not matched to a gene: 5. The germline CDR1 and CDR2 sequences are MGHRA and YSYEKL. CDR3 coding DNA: TGCGCCAGCAGCCAAGTCCCAGGGGGCTTCTATGGCTACACCTTC. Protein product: CASSQVPGGFYGYTF.

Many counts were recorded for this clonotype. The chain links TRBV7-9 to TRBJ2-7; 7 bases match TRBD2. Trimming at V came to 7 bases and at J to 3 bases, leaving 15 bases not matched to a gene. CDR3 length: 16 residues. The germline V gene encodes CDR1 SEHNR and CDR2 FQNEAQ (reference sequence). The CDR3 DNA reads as TGTGCCAGCACCCCCTCCGGCCAGCGGGGACTCTACGAGCAGTACTTC. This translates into CASTPSGQRGLYEQYF.

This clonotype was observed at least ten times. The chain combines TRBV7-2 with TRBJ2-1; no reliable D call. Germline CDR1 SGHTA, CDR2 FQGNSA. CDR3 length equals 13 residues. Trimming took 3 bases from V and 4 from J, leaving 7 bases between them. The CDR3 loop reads CASSFSDYNEQFF. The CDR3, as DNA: TGTGCCAGCAGCTTTTCAGATTACAATGAGCAGTTCTTC.

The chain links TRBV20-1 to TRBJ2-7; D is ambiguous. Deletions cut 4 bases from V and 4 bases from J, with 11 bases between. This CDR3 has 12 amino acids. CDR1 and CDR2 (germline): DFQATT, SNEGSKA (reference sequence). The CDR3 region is CSAKGTAYEQYF. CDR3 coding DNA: TGCAGTGCTAAGGGAACGGCGTACGAGCAGTACTTC.

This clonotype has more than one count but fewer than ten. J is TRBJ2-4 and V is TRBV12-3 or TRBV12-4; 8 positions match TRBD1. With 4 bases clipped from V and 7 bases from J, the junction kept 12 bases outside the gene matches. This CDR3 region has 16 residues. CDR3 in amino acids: CASSSPTGASSNIQYF. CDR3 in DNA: TGTGCCAGCAGTTCTCCGACAGGGGCAAGCAGCAACATTCAGTACTTC.

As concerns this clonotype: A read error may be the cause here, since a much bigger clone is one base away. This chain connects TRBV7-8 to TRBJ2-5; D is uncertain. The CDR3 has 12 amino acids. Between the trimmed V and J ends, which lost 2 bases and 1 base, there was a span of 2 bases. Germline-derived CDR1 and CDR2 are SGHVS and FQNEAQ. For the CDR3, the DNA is TGTGCCAGCAGCTTAATCCAAGAGACCCAGTACTTC. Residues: CASSLIQETQYF.

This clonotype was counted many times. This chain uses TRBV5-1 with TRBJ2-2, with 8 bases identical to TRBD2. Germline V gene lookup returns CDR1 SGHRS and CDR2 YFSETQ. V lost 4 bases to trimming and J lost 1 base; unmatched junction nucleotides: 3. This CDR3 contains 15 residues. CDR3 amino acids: CASSPGTRNTGELFF. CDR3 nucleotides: TGCGCCAGCAGCCCCGGGACTAGGAACACCGGGGAGCTGTTTTTT.

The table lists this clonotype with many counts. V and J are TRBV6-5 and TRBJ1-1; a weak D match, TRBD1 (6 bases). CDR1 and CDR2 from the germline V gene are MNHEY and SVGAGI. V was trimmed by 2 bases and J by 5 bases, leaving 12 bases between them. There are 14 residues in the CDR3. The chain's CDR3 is CASSYGGRRTEAFF. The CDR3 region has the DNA TGTGCCAGCAGTTACGGGGGGCGCCGAACTGAAGCTTTCTTT.